The 21 T cell receptor beta chains given below trace back to one sample, sequenced in a study of CD8+ T cells in alopecia areata. RNA extraction and reverse transcription yielded cDNA as sequencing template. Only in-frame clones appear in the TCRdb table, and some are missing; sequencing was by immunoSEQ multiplex PCR. The table shows roughly 150,000 clones, with approximately 60% occurring only once. Material: CD4+ T cells sorted from blood. These receptors came from a human donor in good health.

The genes are TRBV29-1 and TRBJ2-1; TRBD2 agrees at 8 bases. The germline gives CDR1 SQVTM, CDR2 ANQGSEA. CDR3 length: 15 amino acids. Losses at the gene ends were 2 bases for V and 9 bases for J; bases not matched to a gene: 12. CDR3 bases: TGCAGCGTTGAACCTCGGGAGGGAAGCCCTGCTGAGCAGTTCTTC. This codes for CSVEPREGSPAEQFF.

This chain connects TRBV28 to TRBJ1-1; no clear D gene. The V gene's germline CDR1 is MDHEN and CDR2 SYDVKM. The CDR3 extends over 13 amino acids. The V end was cut by 1 base, the J end by 1 base, with 4 bases between. The CDR3 sequence is CASSLYRNTEAFF. CDR3 in DNA: TGTGCCAGCAGTTTATACAGGAACACTGAAGCTTTCTTT. The variable domain in full, with the rest retrieved from reference TRBV28 and TRBJ1-1, is DVKVTQSSRYLVKRTGEKVFLECVQDMDHENMFWYRQDPGLGLRLIYFSYDVKMKEKGDIPEGYSVSREKKERFSLILESASTNQTSMYLCASSLYRNTEAFFGQGTRLTVV.

J is TRBJ1-2 and V is TRBV29-1, with a possible D match to TRBD1 (5 bases). This CDR3 spans 14 amino acids. Trimming stripped 4 bases from V and 0 bases from J, with 12 bases between. CDR1 SQVTM and CDR2 ANQGSEA come from the germline V gene. For the CDR3, the DNA is TGCAGCGTTGCGGACATCGTATCTAACTATGGCTACACCTTC. Encoded protein: CSVADIVSNYGYTF.

This rearrangement joins TRBV7-9 to TRBJ1-4; D not resolved. The CDR3 loop spans 11 amino acids. The germline CDR1 and CDR2 sequences are SEHNR and FQNEAQ (reference sequence). Trimming cost V 5 bases and J 8 bases, with 6 bases left between them. The chain's CDR3 is CASSPDEKLFF. DNA for the CDR3: TGTGCCAGCAGCCCCGACGAAAAACTGTTTTTT.

This clone was counted at least ten times. The genes are TRBV6-4 and TRBJ1-2, with 7 nucleotides matching TRBD1. This CDR3 has 11 amino acids. With 10 bases clipped from V and 4 bases from J, the junction kept 3 bases outside the gene matches. From germline, CDR1 is MRHNA and CDR2 SNTAGT. In DNA, the CDR3 is TGTGCCACCTGGACAGGCTATGGCTACACCTTC. Residues: CATWTGYGYTF.

The gene calls are TRBV30 and TRBJ1-5, with D possibly TRBD1 on 5 matching bases. The germline V gene has CDR1 GTSNPN and CDR2 SVGIG (reference sequence). The CDR3 loop spans 13 amino acids. V was clipped by 1 base and J by 5 bases, with 9 bases between them. CDR3 coding DNA: TGTGCCTGGAGTGGGGGCTTGGATCAGCCCCAGCATTTT. Its protein is CAWSGGLDQPQHF.

The sample holds a few counts of this clone. The chain carries TRBV19 and TRBJ2-3; weak D call: TRBD2 (5 bases). Trimming took off 3 bases at V and 1 base at J, with 5 bases between the two ends. The germline V gene encodes CDR1 LNHDA and CDR2 SQIVND (reference sequence). This CDR3 region has 13 residues. The CDR3 DNA follows: TGTGCCAGTAGTATCGGGGGCACAGATACGCAGTATTTT. It yields the protein CASSIGGTDTQYF.

This clone has more than one count but fewer than ten. The chain links TRBV29-1 to TRBJ1-5; D is unresolved. V lost 5 bases and J lost 6, with 20 bases in between. This CDR3 has 15 amino acids. Looked up from germline, CDR1 is SQVTM and CDR2 is ANQGSEA. The CDR3 DNA follows: TGCAGCGTTTACCCCACGTGGATCCAATCTCAGCCCCAGCATTTT. Translation gives CSVYPTWIQSQPQHF. The full variable domain, in which reference TRBV29-1 and TRBJ1-5 provide the parts outside the CDR3, is SAVISQKPSRDICQRGTSLTIQCQVDSQVTMMFWYRQQPGQSLTLIATANQGSEATYESGFVIDKFPISRPNLTFSTLTVSNMSPEDSSIYLCSVYPTWIQSQPQHFGDGTRLSIL.

The chain has TRBV4-1 and TRBJ2-7, with 7 bases that match TRBD2. This CDR3 contains 12 residues. Germline V CDR1 and CDR2: MGHRA, YSYEKL. The ends lost 6 bases at V and 6 bases at J; junction bases unmatched: 5. CDR3 in amino acids: CASSRLAGEQYF. CDR3 bases: TGCGCCAGCAGTCGACTAGCCGGCGAGCAGTACTTC.

The chain is built from TRBV29-1 and TRBJ2-7; tentative D call: TRBD1 (5 bases). V was clipped by 5 bases and J by 6 bases, with 11 bases between them. This CDR3 has 11 residues. Per the germline V gene, CDR1 is SQVTM and CDR2 is ANQGSEA. CDR3 in amino acids: CSVRPGSEQYF. DNA of the CDR3: TGCAGCGTTCGCCCAGGGTCCGAGCAGTACTTC.

The chain recombines TRBV6-6 with TRBJ1-3, with D unresolved. Germline CDR1 MNHNY, CDR2 SVGAGI (reference sequence). V gave up 7 bases and J gave up 0 bases, with 16 bases separating them. This CDR3 is built from 16 residues. In DNA, the CDR3 is TGTGCCAGCACCGACCCGGGCAGGAGCTCTGGAAACACCATATATTTT. Its translation: CASTDPGRSSGNTIYF.

This rearrangement joins TRBV25-1 to TRBJ2-5; the D is unclear. This CDR3 is built from 13 residues. Between the trimmed V and J ends, which lost 11 bases and 0 bases, there was a span of 13 bases. Germline V gives CDR1 MGHDK, CDR2 SYGVNS. The DNA of the CDR3 is TGTGCCGCCACCTTCGGGTACCAAGAGACCCAGTACTTC. Translated: CAATFGYQETQYF.

This rearrangement joins TRBV28 to TRBJ1-1; D ambiguous. Germline V gives CDR1 MDHEN, CDR2 SYDVKM. This CDR3 contains 15 residues. V was shortened by 7 bases and J by 5 bases, with 20 bases between the two germline ends. This chain's CDR3 is CASISPAAGGTEAFF. The CDR3, as DNA: TGTGCCAGCATTTCCCCGGCCGCGGGAGGGACTGAAGCTTTCTTT.

The V gene is TRBV7-6, the J gene TRBJ1-4; maybe TRBD1 (6 bases). The germline CDR1 and CDR2 sequences are SGHVS and FNYEAQ. The V gene lost 5 bases and the J gene lost 8 bases, with 24 bases spanning the gap. The CDR3 length is 17 residues. The CDR3 bases are TGTGCCAGCAGCCGATCACTGATTACAGGGATGCAGGAAAAACTGTTTTTT. Its translation is CASSRSLITGMQEKLFF.

The chain joins TRBV15 to TRBJ2-5; D might be TRBD1 or TRBD2, each matching 5 bases. This CDR3 comprises 16 residues. V gave up 1 base and J gave up 5 bases, with 17 bases separating them. Germline V lookup: CDR1 LNHNV, CDR2 YYDKDF (reference sequence). This CDR3 is CATSRVGAPWEETQYF. CDR3 DNA: TGTGCCACCAGCAGAGTTGGGGCACCGTGGGAGGAGACCCAGTACTTC.

The rearrangement uses TRBV4-1 and TRBJ2-3, with D uncertain. The CDR3 length is 15 residues. The germline V gene encodes CDR1 MGHRA and CDR2 YSYEKL. The ends were cut back, 1 base at V and 0 bases at J, with 8 bases in the middle. CDR3 amino acids: CASSQATGSTDTQYF. CDR3 in DNA: TGCGCCAGCAGCCAAGCTACCGGGAGCACAGATACGCAGTATTTT.

The rearrangement links TRBV5-6 to TRBJ1-2; 7 bases agree with TRBD1. The germline V gene has CDR1 SGHDT and CDR2 YYEEEE. The CDR3 sequence is 18 residues long. V was pared by 2 bases and J by 2 bases, with 15 bases of the junction left unmatched. The CDR3 sequence: CASSFPIRDSLSNYGYTF. The CDR3 DNA reads as TGTGCCAGCAGCTTCCCTATAAGGGACAGTCTATCAAACTATGGCTACACCTTC. Full variable domain (rest looked up from reference TRBV5-6 and TRBJ1-2): DAGVTQSPTHLIKTRGQQVTLRCSPKSGHDTVSWYQQALGQGPQFIFQYYEEEERQRGNFPDRFSGHQFPNYSSELNVNALLLGDSALYLCASSFPIRDSLSNYGYTFGSGTRLTVV.

This clone was found a few times. This sequence joins TRBV29-1 and TRBJ2-5; a weak D match, TRBD2 (5 bases). Deletions cut 2 bases from V and 5 bases from J, with 18 bases between. The germline gives CDR1 SQVTM, CDR2 ANQGSEA. The CDR3 covers 15 residues. The CDR3: CSVERDRERRETQYF. The CDR3 DNA sequence: TGCAGCGTTGAAAGGGATAGGGAGAGGAGGGAGACCCAGTACTTC.

This clone appeared once. The chain employs TRBV30 and TRBJ2-2, with D hard to call. Trimming shortened V by 3 bases and J by 5 bases, and 13 bases separated the two germline ends. The CDR3 is made up of 14 amino acids. CDR1 and CDR2 (germline): GTSNPN, SVGIG (reference sequence). The CDR3, as DNA: TGTGCCTGGAGAGAGACTCCCCTGACCGGGGAGCTGTTTTTT. Its protein product is CAWRETPLTGELFF.

The V gene is TRBV30, the J gene TRBJ1-2; no reliable D call. In germline, CDR1 is GTSNPN, CDR2 SVGIG (reference sequence). V lost 0 bases and J lost 4, with 9 bases in between. CDR3 length: 13 amino acids. CDR3 coding DNA: TGTGCCTGGAGTGTACAGTGGGGCTATGGCTACACCTTC. This codes for CAWSVQWGYGYTF.

The rearrangement joins TRBV29-1 to TRBJ2-3; 8 bases are a match to TRBD2. Germline loops: CDR1 SQVTM, CDR2 ANQGSEA. This CDR3 is 13 amino acids long. The ends lost 3 bases at V and 9 bases at J; junction bases unmatched: 8. The CDR3 loop is CSVDVRGGRTQYF. The CDR3 DNA follows: TGCAGCGTTGACGTCCGGGGGGGAAGGACGCAGTATTTT.